The clone carrying this T cell receptor beta chain was seen more than once but under ten times. Its matching antigen is unknown. V lost 2 bases to trimming and J lost 8 bases, with 12 bases between them. Germline CDR1 and CDR2: DFQATT and SNEGSKA (reference sequence). The CDR3 covers 12 residues. Each CDR3 protein is one row after TCRdb ran MiXCR on the RT-PCR reads. The sample records almost 250,000 distinct CDR3 sequences, approximately 12% being singletons. This sample was taken from a study of response to subunit inactivated influenza vaccine. Study observations and caveats: The authors suggested that few new T cells are recruited per seasonal influenza vaccination.

The TCR sequence derives from a man between 45 and 60 years old who received an inactivated influenza vaccine. The chain joins TRBV20-1 to TRBJ1-1, with D hard to call. The sequenced sample was non-naive T cells sorted from PBMCs, obtained 14 days before vaccination. CDR3 residues: CSARPNEAEAFF. The CDR3 nucleotides are TGCAGTGCTAGACCCAACGAGGCAGAAGCTTTCTTT.